This T cell receptor (beta chain) was documented in a study of early T cells in non-severe SARS-CoV-2 infection. Overall study context: Sequenced bulk RNA came from whole blood that was unsorted, and chains were unpaired.

Unique molecular identifiers tagged individual cDNA molecules. TCRdb called the 5' RACE reads again in MiXCR, with one record for every CDR3 protein. The data contain tens of thousands of distinct CDR3 sequences, 8.7% of them seen just once; the ten biggest clones take up 3.9%. Points from the study as a whole: A preference for anti-spike CD8 responses marked VDJdb matching, which missed private and CD4 specificities.

This clonotype appeared many times. Its antigen is as yet unknown. This CDR3 region has 13 residues. Trimming removed 2 bases at V and 13 bases at J, with 18 bases between. CDR1 SGHRS and CDR2 YFSETQ come from the germline V gene. The receptor comes from an adult who was a healthcare worker with PCR-confirmed SARS-CoV-2 infection or an uninfected control (not recorded which). Here the sequenced sample was whole blood, taken at baseline. The chain employs TRBV5-1 and TRBJ1-1; D call uncertain. As DNA, the CDR3 is TGCGCCAGCAGCTTTACGGAAGCGAGAAGTCTTTTCTTT. Amino acid sequence: CASSFTEARSLFF.